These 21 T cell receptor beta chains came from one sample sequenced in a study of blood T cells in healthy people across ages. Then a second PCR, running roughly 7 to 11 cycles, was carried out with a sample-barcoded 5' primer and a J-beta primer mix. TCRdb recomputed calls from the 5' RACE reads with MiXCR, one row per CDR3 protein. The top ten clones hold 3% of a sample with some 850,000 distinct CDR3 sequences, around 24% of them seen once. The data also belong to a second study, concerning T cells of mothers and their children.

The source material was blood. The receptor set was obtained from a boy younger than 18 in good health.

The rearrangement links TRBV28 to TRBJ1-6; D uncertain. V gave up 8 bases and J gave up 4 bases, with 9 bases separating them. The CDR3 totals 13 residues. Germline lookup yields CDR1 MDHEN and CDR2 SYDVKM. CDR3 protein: CASRRVYNSPLHF. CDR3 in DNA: TGTGCCAGCCGACGGGTGTATAATTCACCCCTCCACTTT.

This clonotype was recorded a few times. In nucleotides, the CDR3 is TGTGCCAGCAGCTTCCGGCCAGGGGAGCAGTACTTC. Translated, it gives CASSFRPGEQYF. J is TRBJ2-7 and V is TRBV7-9; maybe TRBD1 (5 bases). Trimming took 3 bases from V and 7 from J, leaving 10 bases between them. CDR1 is SEHNR, CDR2 FQNEAQ, per germline (reference sequence). The CDR3 totals 12 residues.

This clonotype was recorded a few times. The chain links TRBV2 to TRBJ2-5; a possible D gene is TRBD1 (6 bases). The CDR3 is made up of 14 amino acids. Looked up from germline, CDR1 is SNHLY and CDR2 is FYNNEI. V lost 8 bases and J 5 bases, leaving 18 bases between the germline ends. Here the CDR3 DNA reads TGTGCCAGCGCCACAGGGCTCGCCGAGGAGACCCAGTACTTC. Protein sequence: CASATGLAEETQYF.

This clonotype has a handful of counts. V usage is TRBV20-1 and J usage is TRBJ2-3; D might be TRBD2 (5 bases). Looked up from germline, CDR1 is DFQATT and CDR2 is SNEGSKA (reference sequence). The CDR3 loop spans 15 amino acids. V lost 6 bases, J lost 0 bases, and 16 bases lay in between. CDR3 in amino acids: CSAPNRGVSTDTQYF. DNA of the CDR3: TGCAGTGCCCCGAACCGGGGTGTGAGCACAGATACGCAGTATTTT.

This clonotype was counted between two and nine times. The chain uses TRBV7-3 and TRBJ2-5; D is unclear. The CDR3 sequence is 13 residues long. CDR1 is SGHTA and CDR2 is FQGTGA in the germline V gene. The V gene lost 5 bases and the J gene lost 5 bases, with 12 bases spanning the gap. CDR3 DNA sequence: TGTGCCAGCAGCCCAAGCCATCTTGAGACCCAGTACTTC. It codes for CASSPSHLETQYF.

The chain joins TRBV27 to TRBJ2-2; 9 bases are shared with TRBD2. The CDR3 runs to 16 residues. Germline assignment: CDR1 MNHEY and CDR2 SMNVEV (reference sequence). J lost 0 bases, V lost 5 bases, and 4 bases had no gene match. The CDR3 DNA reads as TGTGCCAGCAGTAGGACTAGCGAAGCGAACACCGGGGAGCTGTTTTTT. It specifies CASSRTSEANTGELFF.

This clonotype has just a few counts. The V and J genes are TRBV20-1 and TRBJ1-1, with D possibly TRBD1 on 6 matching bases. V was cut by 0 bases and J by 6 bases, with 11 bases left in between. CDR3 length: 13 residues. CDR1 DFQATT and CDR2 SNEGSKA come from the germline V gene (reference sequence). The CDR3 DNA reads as TGCAGTGCTAGAGACCAGGGGTACCCTGAAGCTTTCTTT. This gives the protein CSARDQGYPEAFF.

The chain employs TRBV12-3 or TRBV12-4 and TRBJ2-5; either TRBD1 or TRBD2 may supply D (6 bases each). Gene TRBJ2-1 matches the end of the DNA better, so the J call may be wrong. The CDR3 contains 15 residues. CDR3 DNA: TGTGCCAGCAGTCTTCGGGGGAGAGGGGGCAATGAGCAGTTCTTC. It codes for CASSLRGRGGNEQFF.

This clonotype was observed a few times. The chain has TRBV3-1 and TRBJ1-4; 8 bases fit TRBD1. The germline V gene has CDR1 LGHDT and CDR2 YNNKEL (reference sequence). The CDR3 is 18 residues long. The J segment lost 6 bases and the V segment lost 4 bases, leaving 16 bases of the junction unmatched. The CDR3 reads CASSPSGTGARDDEKLFF. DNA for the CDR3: TGTGCCAGCAGCCCTTCCGGGACAGGAGCGCGGGATGATGAAAAACTGTTTTTT.

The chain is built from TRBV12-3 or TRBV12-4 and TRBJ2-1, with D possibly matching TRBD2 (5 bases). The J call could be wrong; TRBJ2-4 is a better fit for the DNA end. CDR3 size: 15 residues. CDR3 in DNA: TGTGCCAGCAGTTCCCTCCGGGGATCGCAAGAGACTCAGTACTTC. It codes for CASSSLRGSQETQYF.

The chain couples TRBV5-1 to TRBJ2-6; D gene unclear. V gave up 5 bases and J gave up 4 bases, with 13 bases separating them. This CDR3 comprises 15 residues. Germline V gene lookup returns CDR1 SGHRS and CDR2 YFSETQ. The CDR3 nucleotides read TGCGCCAGCAGAAATCGGGCGCGGGGGGCCAACGTCCTGACTTTC. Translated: CASRNRARGANVLTF.

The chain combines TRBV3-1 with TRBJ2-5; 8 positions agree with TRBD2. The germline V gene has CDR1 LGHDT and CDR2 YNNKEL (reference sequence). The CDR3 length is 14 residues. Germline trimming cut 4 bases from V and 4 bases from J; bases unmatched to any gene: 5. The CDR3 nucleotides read TGTGCCAGCAGCCCGGGACTAGTGAGAGAGACCCAGTACTTC. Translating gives CASSPGLVRETQYF.

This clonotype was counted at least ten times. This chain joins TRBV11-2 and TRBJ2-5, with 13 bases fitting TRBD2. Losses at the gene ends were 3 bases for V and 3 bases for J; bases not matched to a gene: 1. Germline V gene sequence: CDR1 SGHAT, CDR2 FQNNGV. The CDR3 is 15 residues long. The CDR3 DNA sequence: TGTGCCAGCAGCTTTACTAGCGGGGGGGAAGAGACCCAGTACTTC. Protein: CASSFTSGGEETQYF. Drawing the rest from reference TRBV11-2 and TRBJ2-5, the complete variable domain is EAGVAQSPRYKIIEKRQSVAFWCNPISGHATLYWYQQILGQGPKLLIQFQNNGVVDDSQLPKDRFSAERLKGVDSTLKIQPAKLEDSAVYLCASSFTSGGEETQYFGPGTRLLVL.

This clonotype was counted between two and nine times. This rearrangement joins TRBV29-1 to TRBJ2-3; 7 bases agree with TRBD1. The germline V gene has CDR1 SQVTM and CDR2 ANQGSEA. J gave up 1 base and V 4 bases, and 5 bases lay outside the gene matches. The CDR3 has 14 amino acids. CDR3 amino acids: CSVGQGSGTDTQYF. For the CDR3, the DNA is TGCAGCGTTGGACAGGGAAGTGGCACAGATACGCAGTATTTT.

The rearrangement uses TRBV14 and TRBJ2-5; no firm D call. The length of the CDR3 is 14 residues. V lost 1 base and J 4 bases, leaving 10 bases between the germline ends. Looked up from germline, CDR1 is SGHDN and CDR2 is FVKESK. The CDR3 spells CASSQGSILETQYF. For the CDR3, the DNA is TGTGCCAGCAGCCAAGGCTCAATACTAGAGACCCAGTACTTC.

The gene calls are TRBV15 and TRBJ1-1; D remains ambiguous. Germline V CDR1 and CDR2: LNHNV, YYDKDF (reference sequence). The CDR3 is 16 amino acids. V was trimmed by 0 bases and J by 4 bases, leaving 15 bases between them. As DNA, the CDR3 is TGTGCCACCAGCAGAGAAGTTGAGGGTTTGGGCACTGAAGCTTTCTTT. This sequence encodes CATSREVEGLGTEAFF.

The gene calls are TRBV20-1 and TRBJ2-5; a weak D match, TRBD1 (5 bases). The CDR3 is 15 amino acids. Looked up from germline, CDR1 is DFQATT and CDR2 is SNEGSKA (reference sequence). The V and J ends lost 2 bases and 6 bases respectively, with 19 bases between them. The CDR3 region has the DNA TGCAGTGCTAGAATTGGGGCTGGCGGCCTAAAGACCCAGTACTTC. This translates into CSARIGAGGLKTQYF.

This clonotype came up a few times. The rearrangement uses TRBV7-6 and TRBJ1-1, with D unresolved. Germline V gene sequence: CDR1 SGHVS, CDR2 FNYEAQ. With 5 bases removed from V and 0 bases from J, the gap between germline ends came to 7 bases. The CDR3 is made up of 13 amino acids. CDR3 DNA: TGTGCCAGCAGCCCCCCCATGAACACTGAAGCTTTCTTT. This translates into CASSPPMNTEAFF.

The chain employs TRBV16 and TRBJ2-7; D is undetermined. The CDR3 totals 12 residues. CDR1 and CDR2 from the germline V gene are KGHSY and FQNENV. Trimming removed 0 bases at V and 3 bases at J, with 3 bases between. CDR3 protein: CASSQSNYEQYF. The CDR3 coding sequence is TGTGCCAGCAGCCAATCGAACTACGAGCAGTACTTC.

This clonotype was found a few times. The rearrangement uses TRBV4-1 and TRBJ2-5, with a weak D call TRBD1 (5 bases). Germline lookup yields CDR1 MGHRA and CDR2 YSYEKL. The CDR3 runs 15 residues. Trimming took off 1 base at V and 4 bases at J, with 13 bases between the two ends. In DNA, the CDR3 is TGCGCCAGCAGCCAAGTAGGGGCTGGCCGAGAGACCCAGTACTTC. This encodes CASSQVGAGRETQYF.

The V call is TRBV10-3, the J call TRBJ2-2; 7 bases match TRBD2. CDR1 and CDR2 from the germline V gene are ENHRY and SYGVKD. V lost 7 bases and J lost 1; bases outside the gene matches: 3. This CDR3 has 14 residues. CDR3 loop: CAIMGGENTGELFF. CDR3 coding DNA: TGTGCCATCATGGGGGGGGAGAACACCGGGGAGCTGTTTTTT.